This T cell receptor (beta chain) was observed in a study of neoadjuvant anti-PD-1 for oral cavity cancer. Germline-derived CDR1 and CDR2 are LNHNV and YYDKDF (reference sequence). CDR3 length: 16 amino acids. V lost 1 base, J lost 0 bases, and 11 bases lay in between. Blood libraries mostly used around 500 ng genomic DNA, six replicates each. Sequencing used immunoSEQ multiplex PCR; TCRdb keeps in-frame clones, though not all of them. The sample includes over 14,000 clones, less than 85% of them seen just once. This chain connects TRBV15 to TRBJ2-3, with a tentative D call TRBD2 (5 bases). This sequence originates from a person between 35 and 79 years old with oral cavity squamous cell carcinoma. The sample was PBMCs, taken before nivolumab (anti-PD-1) treatment. CDR3 DNA: TGTGCCACCAGCAGAGTCCGGGGTCTTAGCACAGATACGCAGTATTTT. Its translation is CATSRVRGLSTDTQYF.